A single sample gave rise to the 2 T cell receptor beta chains below, sequenced in a study of cytomegalovirus exposure and HLA in healthy donors. The PCR had 60 Vbeta and 13 Jbeta primers. Produced via immunoSEQ multiplex PCR; TCRdb's table is partial and in-frame only. The table has 100,000 to 150,000 clones, approximately 81% seen once. Specimen: PBMCs. Every receptor here comes from a man aged 18 to 30 in good health and CMV-seropositive.

This clone was seen more than once but under ten times. This rearrangement joins TRBV4-1 to TRBJ1-1; possible D gene TRBD1, 6 bases. CDR1 and CDR2 from the germline V gene are MGHRA and YSYEKL. This CDR3 has 13 residues. Deletions cut 5 bases from V and 3 bases from J, with 10 bases between. Here the CDR3 reads CASSFYRDTEAFF. In DNA, the CDR3 is TGCGCCAGCAGCTTCTACAGGGACACTGAAGCTTTCTTT.

This clone has just a few counts. The chain uses TRBV4-1 and TRBJ2-7, with TRBD2 identical over 7 bases. This CDR3 is built from 15 residues. CDR1 is MGHRA and CDR2 is YSYEKL in the germline V gene. The V gene end was trimmed by 0 bases and the J gene end by 0 bases; junction bases not matched to a gene: 2. The CDR3 nucleotides read TGCGCCAGCAGCCAAGAGGGCGGGAGCTCCTACGAGCAGTACTTC. It codes for CASSQEGGSSYEQYF.